This T cell receptor (beta chain) was found in a study of cytomegalovirus exposure and HLA in healthy donors. Note on this clone: The antigen is unknown.

The study's findings and limits: Later work found that TCR association rates differed between HLA loci; DRB1 had the most and HLA-C the fewest. What a later analysis showed was that several of the most significant clusters appeared linked to common viral pathogens.

Researchers ran the PCR with 60 Vbeta and 13 Jbeta primers. Here immunoSEQ multiplex PCR was the method, and the copy in TCRdb shows in-frame clones only, minus some. Of approximately 200,000 clones in the sample, over 60% were seen once. This CDR3 comprises 15 residues. With 8 bases clipped from V and 0 bases from J, the junction kept 9 bases outside the gene matches. Germline CDR1 reads MRHNA; CDR2 reads SNTAGT. The clonotype originates from a middle-aged man in good health and CMV-seronegative. V and J are TRBV6-4 and TRBJ1-1; 7 nucleotides agree with TRBD1. The sample taken for sequencing was PBMCs. CDR3 DNA sequence: TGTGCCAGCCACCTCGGACAGGTCCTGAACACTGAAGCTTTCTTT. It is translated as CASHLGQVLNTEAFF.